The 15 T cell receptor beta chains below were found in one sample sequenced in a study of early T cells in non-severe SARS-CoV-2 infection. TCRdb recomputed calls from the 5' RACE reads with MiXCR, one row per CDR3 protein. The sample holds 60,000 to 90,000 distinct CDR3 sequences, more than 9% seen once. The sample was whole blood. These receptors all come from an adult who was a healthcare worker with PCR-confirmed SARS-CoV-2 infection or an uninfected control (not recorded which).

This clonotype was detected a few times. This chain connects TRBV28 to TRBJ2-7; no firm D call. Between the trimmed V and J ends, which lost 2 bases and 2 bases, there was a span of 10 bases. The CDR3 length is 14 residues. Per germline, CDR1 MDHEN and CDR2 SYDVKM. The CDR3 here is CASSLKGLTYEQYF. The CDR3 coding sequence is TGTGCCAGCAGTTTAAAAGGGCTAACCTACGAGCAGTACTTC.

V usage is TRBV6-4 and J usage is TRBJ2-3; D might be TRBD1 (5 bases). V was pared by 4 bases and J by 2 bases, with 13 bases between. CDR3 size: 15 residues. Germline V gene sequence: CDR1 MRHNA, CDR2 SNTAGT. CDR3 sequence (DNA): TGTGCCAGCAGTGTTACATCAGGGTACACAGATACGCAGTATTTT. Protein product: CASSVTSGYTDTQYF.

This clonotype was seen repeatedly, ten times or more. This chain joins TRBV5-1 and TRBJ1-1, with a possible D match to TRBD1 (6 bases). The V and J ends lost 5 bases and 1 base respectively, with 9 bases between them. CDR1 is SGHRS, CDR2 YFSETQ, per germline. This CDR3 has 13 residues. The CDR3 DNA is TGCGCCAGCAGACTGACAGGGAACACTGAAGCTTTCTTT. This translates into CASRLTGNTEAFF.

This clonotype was detected many times. The chain links TRBV5-6 to TRBJ1-2; D unclear. The CDR3 is 14 amino acids. V lost 0 bases and J 9 bases, leaving 15 bases between the germline ends. Germline assignment: CDR1 SGHDT and CDR2 YYEEEE. This chain's CDR3 is CASSLEALDFSYTF. The CDR3 nucleotides are TGTGCCAGCAGCTTGGAAGCTTTAGACTTTAGCTACACCTTC.

The sample holds many counts of this clonotype. The genes are TRBV21-1 and TRBJ2-1. TRBV21-1 corresponds to a pseudogene. The CDR3 has 10 residues. The CDR3 loop reads CASREGGQFF. CDR3 in DNA: TGTGCCAGCCGCGAAGGAGGGCAGTTCTTC.

This clonotype has a count of ten or more. This chain uses TRBV6-1 with TRBJ2-1; 9 bases match TRBD1. The CDR3 length is 13 residues. The junction had 7 bases not matched to a gene; V was cut back by 8 bases and J by 8 bases. Per germline, CDR1 MNHNS and CDR2 SASEGT. The CDR3 nucleotides are TGTGCCAGCCGGCTGACAGGGGGAGATGAGCAGTTCTTC. Its translation is CASRLTGGDEQFF.

The chain combines TRBV6-5 with TRBJ1-1, with D unresolved. CDR3 length equals 13 residues. Trimming shortened V by 8 bases and J by 1 base, and 11 bases separated the two germline ends. Per germline, CDR1 MNHEY and CDR2 SVGAGI. The CDR3 spells CASSHLRNTEAFF. The CDR3 DNA sequence: TGTGCCAGCTCCCACCTCAGGAACACTGAAGCTTTCTTT.

In this sample, this clonotype turned up a few times. The J gene is TRBJ2-7, the V gene TRBV2; 9 bases align to TRBD1. Germline trimming cut 3 bases from V and 6 bases from J; bases unmatched to any gene: 6. CDR3 length equals 14 residues. The V gene's germline CDR1 is SNHLY and CDR2 FYNNEI. The CDR3 protein is CASSDGTGSREQYF. The DNA for the CDR3 is TGTGCCAGCAGTGACGGGACAGGGTCCCGCGAGCAGTACTTC.

This clonotype was seen at least ten times. V is TRBV6-5 and J is TRBJ2-7, with 15 bases aligning to TRBD2. With 5 bases clipped from V and 3 bases from J, the junction kept 8 bases outside the gene matches. CDR1 and CDR2 from the germline V gene are MNHEY and SVGAGI. The CDR3 consists of 17 residues. The CDR3 sequence is CASSLGTSGRIFYEQYF. The CDR3 bases are TGTGCCAGCAGTCTCGGGACTAGCGGGAGGATCTTCTACGAGCAGTACTTC.

This clonotype was seen repeatedly, ten times or more. J is TRBJ1-6 and V is TRBV6-6; D gene ambiguous. The CDR3 is 14 residues long. Trimming stripped 2 bases from V and 9 bases from J, with 11 bases between. Germline values: CDR1 MNHNY, CDR2 SVGAGI (reference sequence). CDR3 protein: CASSYEPSGSPLHF. The CDR3 DNA reads as TGTGCCAGCAGTTACGAACCCTCTGGTTCACCCCTCCACTTT.

CDR3 nucleotide sequence: TGTGCCAGCAGTTACCCTACCGGGACGGGGACCTACGAGCAGTACTTC. Its protein product is CASSYPTGTGTYEQYF. This chain joins TRBV6-5 and TRBJ2-7, with D perhaps assigned TRBD1 or TRBD2 (5 bases each). There are 16 residues in the CDR3. In germline, CDR1 is MNHEY, CDR2 SVGAGI. V gave up 2 bases and J gave up 2 bases, with 16 bases separating them.

This clonotype was counted only a few times. The chain has TRBV20-1 and TRBJ1-1; the D is unclear. CDR1 DFQATT and CDR2 SNEGSKA come from the germline V gene (reference sequence). Trimming stripped 0 bases from V and 4 bases from J, with 15 bases between. This CDR3 region has 15 residues. The chain's CDR3 is CSAREVGRWTTEAFF. For the CDR3, the DNA is TGCAGTGCTAGAGAGGTAGGCAGATGGACCACTGAAGCTTTCTTT.

This chain joins TRBV19 and TRBJ2-1; 7 bases map to TRBD2. V trimming: 3 bases; J trimming: 5 bases; junction bases outside the gene matches: 7. CDR1 is LNHDA, CDR2 SQIVND, per germline (reference sequence). CDR3 length: 15 residues. CDR3 DNA: TGTGCCAGTAGTATCCTAGCGGACCTAAACAATGAGCAGTTCTTC. This translates into CASSILADLNNEQFF.

The chain uses TRBV10-3 and TRBJ1-4, with D perhaps matching TRBD1 (5 bases). CDR1 and CDR2 (germline): ENHRY, SYGVKD. The V end was cut by 4 bases, the J end by 4 bases, with 13 bases between. This CDR3 is built from 15 residues. CDR3 protein: CAISAGRDRNEKLFF. DNA of the CDR3: TGTGCCATCAGTGCCGGACGGGACCGTAATGAAAAACTGTTTTTT.

This clonotype has a handful of counts. The chain links TRBV28 to TRBJ1-4; TRBD1 might be the D (5 bases). CDR1 and CDR2 (germline): MDHEN, SYDVKM. There are 15 residues in the CDR3. The germline V and J ends were trimmed by 6 bases and 8 bases, with 19 bases remaining between them. The CDR3, as DNA: TGTGCCAGCAGCCCGGGGGGTGGGCAGTCAGAAAAACTGTTTTTT. Amino acids: CASSPGGGQSEKLFF. Based on the CDR3 plus reference TRBV28 and TRBJ1-4, the full variable domain is DVKVTQSSRYLVKRTGEKVFLECVQDMDHENMFWYRQDPGLGLRLIYFSYDVKMKEKGDIPEGYSVSREKKERFSLILESASTNQTSMYLCASSPGGGQSEKLFFGSGTQLSVL.